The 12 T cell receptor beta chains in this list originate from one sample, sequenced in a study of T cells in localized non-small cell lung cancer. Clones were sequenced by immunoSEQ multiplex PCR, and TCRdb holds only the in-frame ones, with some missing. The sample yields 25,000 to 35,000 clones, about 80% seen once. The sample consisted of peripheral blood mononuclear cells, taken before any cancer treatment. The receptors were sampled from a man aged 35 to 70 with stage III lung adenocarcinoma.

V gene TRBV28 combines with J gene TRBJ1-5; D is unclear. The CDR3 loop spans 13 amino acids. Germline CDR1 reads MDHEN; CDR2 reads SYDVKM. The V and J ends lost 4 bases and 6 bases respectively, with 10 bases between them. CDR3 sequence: CASSSELGQPQHF. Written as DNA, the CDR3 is TGTGCCAGCAGTTCAGAACTAGGTCAGCCCCAGCATTTT. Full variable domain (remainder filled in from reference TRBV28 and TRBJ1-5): DVKVTQSSRYLVKRTGEKVFLECVQDMDHENMFWYRQDPGLGLRLIYFSYDVKMKEKGDIPEGYSVSREKKERFSLILESASTNQTSMYLCASSSELGQPQHFGDGTRLSIL.

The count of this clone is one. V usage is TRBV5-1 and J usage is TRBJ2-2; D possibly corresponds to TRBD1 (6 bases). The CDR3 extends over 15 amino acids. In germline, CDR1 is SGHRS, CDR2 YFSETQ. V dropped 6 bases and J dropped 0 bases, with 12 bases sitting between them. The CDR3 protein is CASNLQGSNTGELFF. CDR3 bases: TGCGCCAGCAACTTACAGGGTTCGAACACCGGGGAGCTGTTTTTT.

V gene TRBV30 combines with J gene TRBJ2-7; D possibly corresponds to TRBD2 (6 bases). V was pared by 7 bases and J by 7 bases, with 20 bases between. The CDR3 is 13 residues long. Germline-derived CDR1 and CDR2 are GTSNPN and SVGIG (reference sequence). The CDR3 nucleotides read TGTGCCTCGGAAGGACTATCTTCTTCTGAGCAGTACTTC. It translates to CASEGLSSSEQYF.

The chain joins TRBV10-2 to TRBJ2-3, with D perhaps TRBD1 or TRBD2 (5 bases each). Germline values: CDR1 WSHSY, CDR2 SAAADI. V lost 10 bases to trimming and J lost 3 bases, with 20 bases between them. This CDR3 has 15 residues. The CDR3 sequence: CAIARGAGPTDTQYF. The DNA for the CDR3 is TGCGCCATCGCTCGAGGGGCAGGGCCAACAGATACGCAGTATTTT.

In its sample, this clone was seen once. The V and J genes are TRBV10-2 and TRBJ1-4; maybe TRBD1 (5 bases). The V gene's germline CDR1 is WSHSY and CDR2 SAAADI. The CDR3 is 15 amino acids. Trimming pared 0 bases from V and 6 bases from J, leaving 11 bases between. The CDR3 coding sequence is TGCGCCAGCAGTGAGTCGTCCGACAGTCATGAAAAACTGTTTTTT. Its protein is CASSESSDSHEKLFF.

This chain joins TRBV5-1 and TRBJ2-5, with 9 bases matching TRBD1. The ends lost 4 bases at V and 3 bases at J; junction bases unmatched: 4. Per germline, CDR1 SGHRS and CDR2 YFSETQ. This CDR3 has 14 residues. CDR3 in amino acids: CASSPWTGEETQYF. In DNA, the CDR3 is TGCGCCAGCAGCCCATGGACAGGGGAAGAGACCCAGTACTTC.

The CDR3 sequence is CAWSGTSGRRNTGELFF. The CDR3 DNA reads as TGTGCCTGGAGTGGGACTAGCGGGAGGCGGAACACCGGGGAGCTGTTTTTT. This chain uses TRBV30 with TRBJ2-2, with 14 nucleotides matching TRBD2. CDR3 length: 17 residues. The germline CDR1 and CDR2 sequences are GTSNPN and SVGIG (reference sequence). The junction had 2 bases not matched to a gene; V was cut back by 1 base and J by 1 base.

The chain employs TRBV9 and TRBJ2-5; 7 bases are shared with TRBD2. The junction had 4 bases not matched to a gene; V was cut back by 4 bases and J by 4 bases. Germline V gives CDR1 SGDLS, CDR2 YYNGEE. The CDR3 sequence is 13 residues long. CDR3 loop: CASSFGLGETQYF. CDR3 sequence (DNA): TGTGCCAGCAGCTTCGGACTAGGAGAGACCCAGTACTTC.

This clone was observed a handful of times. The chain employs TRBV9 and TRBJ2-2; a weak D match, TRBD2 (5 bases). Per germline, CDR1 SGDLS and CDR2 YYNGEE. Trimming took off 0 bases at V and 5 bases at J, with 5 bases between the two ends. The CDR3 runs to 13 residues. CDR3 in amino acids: CASSVGTTGELFF. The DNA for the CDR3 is TGTGCCAGCAGCGTAGGGACTACCGGGGAGCTGTTTTTT.

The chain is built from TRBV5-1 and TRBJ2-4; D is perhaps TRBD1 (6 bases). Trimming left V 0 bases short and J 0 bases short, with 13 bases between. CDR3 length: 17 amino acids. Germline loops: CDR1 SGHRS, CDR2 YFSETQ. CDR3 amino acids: CASSLAGQYLAKNIQYF. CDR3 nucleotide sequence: TGCGCCAGCAGCTTGGCCGGACAGTATCTAGCCAAAAACATTCAGTACTTC.

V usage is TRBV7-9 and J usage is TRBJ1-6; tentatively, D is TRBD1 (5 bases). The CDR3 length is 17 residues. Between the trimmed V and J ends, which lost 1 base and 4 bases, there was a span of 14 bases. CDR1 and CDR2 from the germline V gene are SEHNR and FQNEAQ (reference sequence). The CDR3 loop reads CASSLVRGLKYNSPLHF. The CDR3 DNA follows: TGTGCCAGCAGCTTAGTGCGGGGGTTAAAATATAATTCACCCCTCCACTTT.

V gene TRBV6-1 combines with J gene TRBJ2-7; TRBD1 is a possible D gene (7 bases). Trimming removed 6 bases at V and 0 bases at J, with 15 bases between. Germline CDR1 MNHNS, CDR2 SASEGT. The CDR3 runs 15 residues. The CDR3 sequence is CASRKGGTVSYEQYV. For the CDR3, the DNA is TGTGCCAGCAGAAAAGGGGGGACAGTCTCCTACGAGCAGTACGTC.